This T cell receptor beta chain is from a study of T cells in women clearing cervical HPV infection. At the level of the study: HLA type stays a possible confounder, typing being limited. Study observations and caveats: Each sample's T-cell count was unknown, possibly confounding richness.

Concerning this clone: No antigen is known for it. The read ends 3 residues early relative to the CDR3; the germline J gene fills the gap.

This table comes from immunoSEQ multiplex PCR, and its TCRdb copy is limited to in-frame clones, with some not included. This sample carries under 35,000 clones, with 1.5% to 2% going to the ten biggest clones. CDR3 length equals 15 residues. The germline gives CDR1 SGHTA, CDR2 FQGNSA. V was cut by 4 bases and J by 3 bases, with 16 bases left in between. Sequenced sample: blood buffy coat. The chain joins TRBV7-2 to TRBJ2-7; D possibly corresponds to TRBD2 (6 bases). The receptor was derived from a woman aged 18 to 75 with a cervical HPV16 infection that either progressed to CIN3+ or cleared (not recorded which). CDR3 region: CASSSSTGTLYEQYF. CDR3 DNA, as far as it was read: TGTGCCAGCAGCTCTTCAACCGGGACTCTCTACGAG.